Shown below are 20 T cell receptor beta chains from a single sample sequenced in a study of human T cells and chemical hapten exposure. Time point described: patch test 2, 6 weeks after DPC sensitization. Specified treatment: therapeutic diphenylcyclopropenone sensitization with weekly scalp DPC. TCRdb ran MiXCR on the RACE reads and lists one entry per CDR3 protein. This sample has about 380,000 distinct CDR3 sequences, with 6% to 7% found just once. The source was whole blood, collected in connection with sensitization to the hapten diphenylcyclopropenone (DPC). These receptors originate from a woman in her late teens or twenties with alopecia areata. Some clones in this sample may be carry-over from other donors' samples.

This clonotype was picked up many times. V usage is TRBV28 and J usage is TRBJ1-4; TRBD1 matches 7 bases. Germline loops: CDR1 MDHEN, CDR2 SYDVKM. After removal of 5 bases from V and 5 bases from J, the junction contained 8 bases not matched to a gene. CDR3 length: 15 amino acids. The CDR3 DNA follows: TGTGCCAGCAGTCCGGATTTGACAGGGAATGAAAAACTGTTTTTT. Translating gives CASSPDLTGNEKLFF.

The genes are TRBV29-1 and TRBJ1-2; D is undetermined. The ends were cut back, 0 bases at V and 8 bases at J, with 16 bases in the middle. CDR3 size: 14 residues. Per the germline V gene, CDR1 is SQVTM and CDR2 is ANQGSEA. This chain's CDR3 is CSVEDKRVSKGYTF. The DNA for the CDR3 is TGCAGCGTTGAAGATAAAAGGGTTTCTAAGGGCTACACCTTC.

This clonotype was observed many times. This chain uses TRBV28 with TRBJ1-1; D not certain. The CDR3 extends over 14 amino acids. Trimming shortened V by 1 base and J by 7 bases, and 13 bases separated the two germline ends. Germline-derived CDR1 and CDR2 are MDHEN and SYDVKM. CDR3 amino acids: CASSLFRTVNEAFF. The CDR3 DNA reads as TGTGCCAGCAGTTTATTCCGGACTGTGAATGAAGCTTTCTTT.

This chain joins TRBV29-1 and TRBJ2-7; possible D gene TRBD1, 6 bases. Trimming removed 7 bases at V and 5 bases at J, with 18 bases between. From germline, CDR1 is SQVTM and CDR2 ANQGSEA. The CDR3 is 13 residues long. The CDR3, as DNA: TGCAGCGCCGGGATCCCAGGGGTGAACGAGCAGTACTTC. Translating gives CSAGIPGVNEQYF.

This clonotype was seen many times. J is TRBJ2-7 and V is TRBV6-2 or TRBV6-3; the match to TRBD2 covers 14 bases. Germline CDR1 and CDR2: MNHEY and SVGEGT. The CDR3 is made up of 18 amino acids. J was trimmed by 0 bases and V by 4 bases; bases with no gene match: 8. CDR3 nucleotides: TGTGCCAGCAGTTCTTGGACTAGCGGGGGGCCCTACTCCTACGAGCAGTACTTC. Its protein is CASSSWTSGGPYSYEQYF.

This clonotype was seen at least ten times. This chain joins TRBV2 and TRBJ1-2, with 11 bases aligning to TRBD1. V was clipped by 4 bases and J by 6 bases; unmatched bases: 1. The CDR3 contains 13 residues. Germline V lookup: CDR1 SNHLY, CDR2 FYNNEI. The CDR3 DNA is TGTGCCAGCAGTGGGACAGGGGGCGATGGCTACACCTTC. This translates into CASSGTGGDGYTF.

This clonotype was recorded at least ten times. The rearrangement uses TRBV6-5 and TRBJ1-5; tentatively, D is TRBD1 (5 bases). Germline values: CDR1 MNHEY, CDR2 SVGAGI. The CDR3 covers 15 residues. V lost 5 bases, J lost 2 bases, and 13 bases lay in between. The CDR3 coding sequence is TGTGCCAGCAGTCTCGACAGTTATGGCAATCAGCCCCAGCATTTT. This codes for CASSLDSYGNQPQHF.

The table lists this clonotype with a few counts. The chain combines TRBV5-1 with TRBJ2-1; 9 nucleotides agree with TRBD2. The germline CDR1 and CDR2 sequences are SGHRS and YFSETQ. This CDR3 contains 15 residues. V dropped 0 bases and J dropped 5; count of bases not matched to a gene: 3. CDR3 nucleotides: TGCGCCAGCAGCTTGGTAATAGCGGGGGACAATGAGCAGTTCTTC. Amino acids: CASSLVIAGDNEQFF.

Concerning this clonotype itself: A read error may be the cause here, since a much bigger clone is one base away. The chain joins TRBV6-6 to TRBJ1-2; 10 bases match TRBD1. From germline, CDR1 is MNHNY and CDR2 SVGAGI (reference sequence). The CDR3 length is 15 residues. The CDR3 loop reads CASNPRDRGSYGYAF. As DNA, the CDR3 is TGTGCCAGCAACCCCCGGGACAGGGGTTCCTATGGCTACGCCTTC.

This sequence joins TRBV5-4 and TRBJ1-6; D gene unclear. Per the germline V gene, CDR1 is SGHNT and CDR2 is YYREEE (reference sequence). The CDR3 spans 14 residues. Trimming cost V 2 bases and J 8 bases, with 11 bases left between them. The CDR3, as DNA: TGTGCCAGCAGCTTTTGGCACAATGATTCACCCCTCCACTTT. Residues: CASSFWHNDSPLHF.

This clonotype has a count of ten or more. The chain recombines TRBV7-3 with TRBJ1-2; TRBD1 aligns across 9 bases. V was clipped by 6 bases and J by 2 bases; unmatched bases: 4. Germline assignment: CDR1 SGHTA and CDR2 FQGTGA. The CDR3 is made up of 14 amino acids. CDR3 nucleotide sequence: TGTGCCAGCAGACCTGGGACAGGGAACTATGGCTACACCTTC. It encodes CASRPGTGNYGYTF.

This clonotype has a count of ten or more. This chain connects TRBV12-3 or TRBV12-4 to TRBJ1-5; D gene uncertain. The CDR3 runs 11 residues. Trimming removed 5 bases from V and 5 bases from J, with 4 bases in between. CDR3 residues: CASSIDQPQHF. CDR3 in DNA: TGTGCCAGCAGTATCGATCAGCCCCAGCATTTT.

There are many counts of this clonotype. The chain combines TRBV10-2 with TRBJ1-1; unclear D gene. CDR3 length: 13 residues. Germline-derived CDR1 and CDR2 are WSHSY and SAAADI. Trimming pared 6 bases from V and 2 bases from J, leaving 10 bases between. DNA for the CDR3: TGCGCCAGCAGAAACAGTCACAACACTGAAGCTTTCTTT. Encoded protein: CASRNSHNTEAFF.

In this sample, this clonotype turned up many times. The chain has TRBV4-3 and TRBJ2-5; D is unresolved. V was cut by 2 bases and J by 3 bases, with 7 bases left in between. The CDR3 totals 13 residues. Germline-derived CDR1 and CDR2 are LGHNA and YSLEER. For the CDR3, the DNA is TGCGCCAGCAGCCAAACACAAGAAGAGACCCAGTACTTC. This sequence encodes CASSQTQEETQYF.

This clonotype was picked up many times. The V call is TRBV12-3 or TRBV12-4, the J call TRBJ1-6, with D uncertain. The CDR3 has 16 amino acids. V lost 0 bases, J lost 5 bases, and 11 bases lay in between. The CDR3 DNA follows: TGTGCCAGCAGTTTAGCGTTGGGCGCCGATAATTCACCCCTCCACTTT. Its translation is CASSLALGADNSPLHF.

Ten or more counts support this clonotype. The genes are TRBV11-2 and TRBJ2-5; maybe TRBD1 (7 bases). This CDR3 spans 15 amino acids. The V gene's germline CDR1 is SGHAT and CDR2 FQNNGV. V was shortened by 0 bases and J by 2 bases, with 10 bases between the two germline ends. The DNA for the CDR3 is TGTGCCAGCAGCTTAGACAGGGGGGTTCAAGAGACCCAGTACTTC. This sequence encodes CASSLDRGVQETQYF.

This clonotype came up many times. V usage is TRBV6-5 and J usage is TRBJ2-5; maybe TRBD2 (6 bases). CDR3 length: 12 residues. V was pared by 5 bases and J by 5 bases, with 9 bases between. CDR1 and CDR2 from the germline V gene are MNHEY and SVGAGI. The CDR3: CASSGTWETQYF. In DNA, the CDR3 is TGTGCCAGCAGTGGGACTTGGGAGACCCAGTACTTC.

This chain links TRBV5-1 with TRBJ2-3; 9 positions agree with TRBD2. V lost 6 bases, J lost 0 bases, and 11 bases stayed unmatched. From germline, CDR1 is SGHRS and CDR2 YFSETQ. This CDR3 comprises 17 residues. DNA of the CDR3: TGCGCCAGCACCACGAGAGGTAGCGGGGGAAGCACAGATACGCAGTATTTT. Protein sequence: CASTTRGSGGSTDTQYF.

This clonotype came up a few times. The CDR3 here is CASSMSPHRDDYGYTF. The CDR3 region has the DNA TGTGCCAGCAGCATGAGTCCCCACAGGGACGACTATGGCTACACCTTC. The chain combines TRBV9 with TRBJ1-2; D possibly corresponds to TRBD1 (6 bases). CDR3 length equals 16 residues. The germline V and J ends were trimmed by 4 bases and 3 bases, with 19 bases remaining between them. Germline assignment: CDR1 SGDLS and CDR2 YYNGEE.

J is TRBJ1-3 and V is TRBV5-8; D unclear. This CDR3 spans 15 amino acids. The V end was cut by 4 bases, the J end by 2 bases, with 13 bases between. CDR1 SGHTS and CDR2 YDEGEE come from the germline V gene. The CDR3 protein is CASSRLMGAGNTIYF. The CDR3 nucleotides read TGTGCCAGCAGCCGCCTTATGGGAGCTGGAAACACCATATATTTT.